What follows are 16 T cell receptor beta chains derived from one specimen sequenced in a study of molecular identifiers for immune sequencing clone quantification. Using its own MiXCR run on the PCR reads, TCRdb lists one record per CDR3 protein. The data show about 510,000 distinct CDR3 sequences, around 23% seen once. Sequenced input: naive CD8+ T cells from blood, with Jurkat cell RNA spiked in. Subset reported: FACS-sorted CD8+CD4-CCR7+CD45RA+ naive T cells. These receptors were collected from a human donor in good health. Some libraries in this study had Jurkat cell RNA spiked in.

The chain combines TRBV19 with TRBJ1-4; D perhaps matches TRBD1 (6 bases). This CDR3 is built from 15 residues. The V gene's germline CDR1 is LNHDA and CDR2 SQIVND (reference sequence). The germline V and J ends were trimmed by 7 bases and 6 bases, with 18 bases remaining between them. Written as DNA, the CDR3 is TGTGCCAGTACCCCGTCCGGGGGGCTTTATGAAAAACTGTTTTTT. This translates into CASTPSGGLYEKLFF.

This clonotype was counted between two and nine times. The rearrangement uses TRBV27 and TRBJ2-3; D not resolved. Trimming took off 1 base at V and 5 bases at J, with 22 bases between the two ends. CDR3 size: 18 residues. Germline V lookup: CDR1 MNHEY, CDR2 SMNVEV (reference sequence). Here the CDR3 reads CASSLFGGPFLPGDTQYF. Here the CDR3 DNA reads TGTGCCAGCAGTTTATTTGGTGGGCCATTTCTCCCGGGAGATACGCAGTATTTT.

This clonotype was recorded at least ten times. This chain uses TRBV4-1 with TRBJ2-5; TRBD2 aligns across 8 bases. The CDR3 totals 15 residues. Germline-derived CDR1 and CDR2 are MGHRA and YSYEKL. Trimming at V came to 6 bases and at J to 4 bases, leaving 10 bases not matched to a gene. The CDR3 sequence: CASSSVGGAPETQYF. As DNA, the CDR3 is TGCGCCAGCAGTTCCGTCGGGGGGGCCCCAGAGACCCAGTACTTC.

V usage is TRBV4-3 and J usage is TRBJ2-7, with a possible D match to TRBD2 (6 bases). The CDR3 totals 15 residues. Trimming left V 0 bases short and J 2 bases short, with 11 bases between. Per the germline V gene, CDR1 is LGHNA and CDR2 is YSLEER. This CDR3 reads CASSQDVGRAYEQYF. As DNA, the CDR3 is TGCGCCAGCAGCCAAGATGTCGGGAGAGCCTACGAGCAGTACTTC.

This clonotype was seen ten or more times. The chain links TRBV12-3 or TRBV12-4 to TRBJ1-1; tentatively, D is TRBD1 (5 bases). V was trimmed by 5 bases and J by 1 base, leaving 11 bases between them. This CDR3 contains 14 residues. The CDR3, as DNA: TGTGCCAGCAGTCGGACTCAGGGGAACACTGAAGCTTTCTTT. Translated, it gives CASSRTQGNTEAFF.

As to this clonotype: The CDR3 carries no conserved terminal phenylalanine or tryptophan, so it likely arises from a read error. The DNA is omitted, as the CDR3 cannot be located on it reliably, and the CDR3 follows TCRdb's listing. The chain has TRBV14 and TRBJ2-2. Per the germline V gene, CDR1 is SGHDN and CDR2 is FVKESK. The length of the CDR3 is 14 amino acids, counting both ends. The CDR3 sequence: CASSQVLTTGELFY.

Turning to this clonotype: A much larger clone lies a single base off, so this may be a read error. V is TRBV10-3 and J is TRBJ2-7, with a weak D call TRBD2 (5 bases). This CDR3 is built from 15 residues. CDR1 ENHRY and CDR2 SYGVKD come from the germline V gene. The CDR3, as DNA: TGTGCCATCGGTGAGGGCCCCGCGTCCTCCTACGAGCAGTACTTC. Its protein is CAIGEGPASSYEQYF.

This clonotype was detected ten times or more. The gene calls are TRBV5-4 and TRBJ1-1; possibly TRBD1 for D (5 bases). CDR1 and CDR2 from the germline V gene are SGHNT and YYREEE (reference sequence). CDR3 length: 14 residues. The germline V and J ends were trimmed by 1 base and 4 bases, with 11 bases remaining between them. The CDR3 DNA reads as TGTGCCAGCAGCTTGCCGCCAGGGATCACTGAAGCTTTCTTT. Translated: CASSLPPGITEAFF.

The chain couples TRBV28 to TRBJ2-7, with TRBD1 as a possible D gene (6 bases). Trimming removed 3 bases at V and 5 bases at J, with 14 bases between. The length of the CDR3 is 14 residues. Germline-derived CDR1 and CDR2 are MDHEN and SYDVKM. The CDR3 loop is CASSFKTGTHEQYF. The CDR3 bases are TGTGCCAGCAGTTTCAAGACAGGCACCCACGAGCAGTACTTC.

This sequence joins TRBV4-2 and TRBJ2-5; D unresolved. Looked up from germline, CDR1 is LGHNA and CDR2 is YNFKEQ. Trimming took 1 base from V and 1 from J, leaving 10 bases between them. CDR3 size: 15 residues. The CDR3 reads CASSQARLLQETQYF. Written as DNA, the CDR3 is TGTGCCAGCAGCCAAGCTAGGCTGCTCCAAGAGACCCAGTACTTC.

Comment on this clonotype: A much larger clonotype is one base distant, so this may be a read error. In this CDR3 the conserved last residue, phenylalanine or tryptophan, is missing, so a read error is likely. The V call is TRBV14, the J call TRBJ2-5; no firm D call. CDR1 and CDR2 (germline): SGHDN, FVKESK. Trimming stripped 4 bases from V and 4 bases from J, with 10 bases between. This CDR3 is 13 amino acids long. This chain's CDR3 is CASSPFGSETQYS. As DNA, the CDR3 is TGTGCCAGCAGCCCCTTTGGGTCAGAGACCCAGTACTCC.

This clonotype was seen once. One end of the junction is discordant with germline, which a read error may explain. The chain uses TRBV5-3 and TRBJ2-5; perhaps TRBD2 as D (7 bases). TRBV5-3 is treated as an ORF (open reading frame) with a function not yet certain. The CDR3 runs to 15 residues. The CDR3 DNA is TGTGCCAGCAGCTTCTTGGGGGGGCTGGAAGAGACCCAGTACTTC. Translated: CASSFLGGLEETQYF.

The chain recombines TRBV12-3 or TRBV12-4 with TRBJ1-5; the D gene is possibly TRBD1 (6 bases). The CDR3 covers 14 residues. Trimming shortened V by 6 bases and J by 5 bases, and 14 bases separated the two germline ends. CDR3 sequence reads: CASSTSGAHQPQHF. CDR3 sequence (DNA): TGTGCCAGCAGCACTTCGGGGGCCCATCAGCCCCAGCATTTT.

This clonotype was picked up many times. The chain combines TRBV28 with TRBJ2-3; TRBD2 agrees at 8 bases. Germline CDR1 reads MDHEN; CDR2 reads SYDVKM. The CDR3 spans 14 residues. With V trimmed by 5 bases and J by 5 bases, 6 bases remained unmatched. The CDR3: CASSMSSGLDTQYF. CDR3 bases: TGTGCCAGCAGTATGTCTAGCGGGTTAGATACGCAGTATTTT.

The V and J genes are TRBV6-2 or TRBV6-3 and TRBJ2-3; TRBD2 is a possible D gene (7 bases). V was shortened by 6 bases and J by 0 bases, with 16 bases between the two germline ends. This CDR3 region has 16 residues. CDR1 and CDR2 from the germline V gene are MNHEY and SVGEGT. CDR3 residues: CASSPGAGASTDTQYF. As DNA, the CDR3 is TGTGCCAGCAGCCCCGGGGCGGGGGCGAGCACAGATACGCAGTATTTT.

This clonotype was observed a few times. The rearrangement joins TRBV2 to TRBJ2-1, with TRBD2 identical over 8 bases. Per germline, CDR1 SNHLY and CDR2 FYNNEI. The CDR3 contains 17 residues. V shed 3 bases and J 8 bases; nucleotides not matched to a gene: 15. The DNA for the CDR3 is TGTGCCAGCAGTGATCTGGGGCTAGCGGGTACGGGGTATGAGCAGTTCTTC. Protein: CASSDLGLAGTGYEQFF.